One sample yielded the 19 T cell receptor beta chains listed below, sequenced in a study of beta chain features in type 1 diabetes. Expressed TCRB transcripts were sequenced because the isolated RNA had all been reverse transcribed beforehand. Some clones are missing from TCRdb's copy, which holds only in-frame ones; the method was immunoSEQ multiplex PCR. This table has under 800,000 clones, around 16% appearing once. Sequenced sample: naive CD4+ T cells from blood. The origin of the receptors is a man aged 18 to 30 in good health.

This clone has just a few counts. The chain carries TRBV19 and TRBJ1-1, with TRBD1 matching 7 bases. CDR1 LNHDA and CDR2 SQIVND come from the germline V gene (reference sequence). The CDR3 sequence is 12 residues long. V shed 3 bases and J 9 bases; nucleotides not matched to a gene: 4. In DNA, the CDR3 is TGTGCCAGTAGTATTCGGGACAGTAAAGCTTTCTTT. Protein sequence: CASSIRDSKAFF.

This clone turned up a few times. Other DNA sequences in the sample encode the same CDR3. The chain couples TRBV9 to TRBJ1-1; D call uncertain. V was shortened by 0 bases and J by 0 bases, with 6 bases between the two germline ends. CDR3 length equals 14 residues. Germline CDR1 is SGDLS and CDR2 is YYNGEE. CDR3 protein: CASSVDSLNTEAFF. The CDR3, as DNA: TGTGCCAGCAGCGTAGACAGTTTGAACACTGAAGCTTTCTTT.

This clone appeared a few times. V usage is TRBV6-5 and J usage is TRBJ2-5; D is uncertain. The CDR3 totals 15 residues. CDR1 is MNHEY and CDR2 is SVGAGI in the germline V gene. Trimming removed 4 bases from V and 2 bases from J, with 14 bases in between. The CDR3 DNA reads TGTGCCAGCAGTTTCAGACTCGCCCAGCAAGAGACCCAGTACTTC. Translating it yields CASSFRLAQQETQYF.

Comment on this clone: Germline and junction disagree at one end, which may indicate a read error. The chain has TRBV7-7 and TRBJ2-7, with 8 bases identical to TRBD1. Looked up from germline, CDR1 is SSHAT and CDR2 is FNYEAQ (reference sequence). There are 16 residues in the CDR3. CDR3 region: CASSPNPPGTGDEQYF. DNA of the CDR3: TGTGCTAGCAGCCCCAATCCCCCCGGGACAGGCGACGAGCAGTACTTC.

This clone turned up a few times. The rearrangement joins TRBV18 to TRBJ1-2; D unclear. Looked up from germline, CDR1 is KGHSH and CDR2 is LQKENI. The CDR3 covers 16 residues. Trimming shortened V by 0 bases and J by 0 bases, and 11 bases separated the two germline ends. The CDR3 loop is CASSPPSWKPNYGYTF. CDR3 bases: TGTGCCAGCTCACCACCGAGTTGGAAACCTAACTATGGCTACACCTTC.

This clone was recorded a few times. The rearrangement uses TRBV25-1 and TRBJ2-5; no clear D gene. With 8 bases removed from V and 5 bases from J, the gap between germline ends came to 12 bases. CDR1 is MGHDK, CDR2 SYGVNS, per germline. The CDR3 has 12 amino acids. For the CDR3, the DNA is TGTGCCAGCGGTTACAGCCGGGAGACCCAGTACTTC. Its protein is CASGYSRETQYF.

This clone was detected a few times. The chain has TRBV5-1 and TRBJ2-5; either TRBD1 or TRBD2 may fit D (5 bases each). With 9 bases removed from V and 5 bases from J, the gap between germline ends came to 23 bases. The CDR3 has 15 residues. Per the germline V gene, CDR1 is SGHRS and CDR2 is YFSETQ. The CDR3 region is CATRTGTHLGETQYF. Here the CDR3 DNA reads TGCGCCACCAGAACCGGGACCCATCTGGGGGAGACCCAGTACTTC.

The chain employs TRBV7-2 and TRBJ2-3, with 11 positions matching TRBD2. Germline trimming cut 5 bases from V and 0 bases from J; bases unmatched to any gene: 13. Germline lookup yields CDR1 SGHTA and CDR2 FQGNSA. This CDR3 spans 19 amino acids. The CDR3 here is CASSPTGTSGVPSTDTQYF. The CDR3 DNA is TGTGCCAGCAGCCCCACCGGGACTAGCGGAGTTCCTAGCACAGATACGCAGTATTTT.

This clone occurred many times. This rearrangement joins TRBV6-6 to TRBJ2-1, with D uncertain. The V and J ends lost 6 bases and 2 bases respectively, with 8 bases between them. The CDR3 contains 13 residues. Germline-derived CDR1 and CDR2 are MNHNY and SVGAGI (reference sequence). Here the CDR3 DNA reads TGTGCCAGCAGCTGGGTCCCCTACAATGAGCAGTTCTTC. It yields the protein CASSWVPYNEQFF.

The sample holds a few counts of this clone. This chain links TRBV29-1 with TRBJ2-5, with D unresolved. Trimming removed 4 bases at V and 3 bases at J, with 6 bases between. The germline CDR1 and CDR2 sequences are SQVTM and ANQGSEA. This CDR3 has 11 amino acids. CDR3 in DNA: TGCAGCGTTGGCCGGGAAGAGACCCAGTACTTC. Its protein is CSVGREETQYF.

The V gene is TRBV4-3, the J gene TRBJ2-5, with D possibly being TRBD1 or TRBD2 (5 bases each). Germline V lookup: CDR1 LGHNA, CDR2 YSLEER. The CDR3 is 13 residues long. V lost 3 bases, J lost 5 bases, and 10 bases lay in between. The CDR3 DNA reads as TGCGCCAGCAGCCAGGGGGTTAAGGAGACCCAGTACTTC. Its translation: CASSQGVKETQYF.

CDR3 nucleotide sequence: TGTGCCAGCCGGGACGGACCCTACGAGCAGTACTTC. Amino acid sequence: CASRDGPYEQYF. The gene calls are TRBV6-5 and TRBJ2-5; D is tentatively TRBD1 or TRBD2 (5 bases each). The J call is in doubt because the DNA end fits TRBJ2-7 better. CDR1 and CDR2 (germline): MNHEY, SVGAGI. The CDR3 length is 12 residues.

There are a few counts of this clone. V gene TRBV2 combines with J gene TRBJ2-1; no reliable D call. V was clipped by 2 bases and J by 7 bases, with 12 bases between them. Germline V CDR1 and CDR2: SNHLY, FYNNEI. The CDR3 spans 14 residues. This chain's CDR3 is CASSELFLRNEQFF. In DNA form, the CDR3 reads TGTGCCAGCAGTGAATTGTTTCTAAGGAATGAGCAGTTCTTC.

The chain combines TRBV5-1 with TRBJ2-5; 9 bases are a match to TRBD1. With V trimmed by 4 bases and J by 4 bases, 8 bases remained unmatched. The CDR3 contains 15 residues. The germline V gene has CDR1 SGHRS and CDR2 YFSETQ. The CDR3, as DNA: TGCGCCAGCAGCAAAGGACAGGGGAATGGAGAGACCCAGTACTTC. Its translation is CASSKGQGNGETQYF.

On this clone: Other DNA sequences within the sample encode an identical CDR3. The chain has TRBV7-9 and TRBJ1-1; D ambiguous. Germline lookup yields CDR1 SEHNR and CDR2 FQNEAQ (reference sequence). CDR3 length equals 13 residues. V was pared by 1 base and J by 1 base, with 4 bases between. CDR3 sequence: CASSLGENTEAFF. The CDR3, as DNA: TGTGCCAGCAGCTTAGGAGAGAACACTGAAGCTTTCTTT. Together with reference TRBV7-9 and TRBJ1-1, the CDR3 gives the full variable domain: DTGVSQNPRHKITKRGQNVTFRCDPISEHNRLYWYRQTLGQGPEFLTYFQNEAQLEKSRLLSDRFSAERPKGSFSTLEIQRTEQGDSAMYLCASSLGENTEAFFGQGTRLTVV.

In DNA form, the CDR3 reads TGCGCCAGCAGCCTAGGGACAGTCTACGAGCAGTACTTC. This gives the protein CASSLGTVYEQYF. The chain combines TRBV4-1 with TRBJ2-7, with 7 bases lining up with TRBD1. This CDR3 has 13 amino acids. Germline assignment: CDR1 MGHRA and CDR2 YSYEKL. V gave up 4 bases and J gave up 3 bases; unmatched junction bases: 3.

The chain couples TRBV30 to TRBJ2-1, with a weak D call TRBD1 (5 bases). V was shortened by 0 bases and J by 5 bases, with 17 bases between the two germline ends. Germline values: CDR1 GTSNPN, CDR2 SVGIG (reference sequence). There are 16 residues in the CDR3. CDR3 in DNA: TGTGCCTGGAGTGTAAAACATCAGGGTCGAAACAATGAGCAGTTCTTC. As protein: CAWSVKHQGRNNEQFF.

The chain recombines TRBV4-3 with TRBJ1-1; maybe TRBD1 (5 bases). With 2 bases removed from V and 6 bases from J, the gap between germline ends came to 13 bases. This CDR3 comprises 14 residues. In germline, CDR1 is LGHNA, CDR2 YSLEER. In nucleotides, the CDR3 is TGCGCCAGCAGCCAATCGGAGGGGCGGTCTGAAGCTTTCTTT. It yields the protein CASSQSEGRSEAFF.

This clone was found a few times. The J gene is TRBJ2-7, the V gene TRBV27; 12 nucleotides line up with TRBD2. The CDR3 sequence is 15 residues long. Germline V gives CDR1 MNHEY, CDR2 SMNVEV (reference sequence). With V trimmed by 5 bases and J by 6 bases, 8 bases remained unmatched. CDR3 sequence reads: CASSQRTSGALEQYF. DNA of the CDR3: TGTGCCAGCAGTCAAAGGACTAGCGGGGCTCTCGAGCAGTACTTC.